The rows below give T cell receptor beta chains drawn from one sample of a study of blood T cell repertoires in COVID-19. Some clones are missing from TCRdb's copy, which holds only in-frame ones; the method was immunoSEQ multiplex PCR. The sample shows around 140,000 clones, roughly 80% of them seen only once. What was sequenced was peripheral blood. The source is a woman older than 75 with acute or convalescent COVID-19. The CDR3 runs from the conserved cysteine through the conserved F or W. A D gene is named only where the DNA matches it firmly. A clone size is listed for some rows: how often the clone was seen (once, few, many), or a class if it is expanded.

clone_size: once
d_call: -
j_call: TRBJ2-3
v_call: TRBV5-4
cdr3_nt: TGTGCCAGCAGCCAGTTTATCTCCGCACGTGCCACAGATACGCAGTATTTT
cdr3_aa: CASSQFISARATDTQYF

clone_size: -
d_call: -
j_call: TRBJ1-2
v_call: TRBV11-2
cdr3_nt: TGTGCCAGCAGCTTAGACCAGGGGCTTGGCTACACCTTC
cdr3_aa: CASSLDQGLGYTF

clone_size: -
d_call: TRBD1
j_call: TRBJ1-1
v_call: TRBV7-9
cdr3_nt: TGTGCCAGCAGCTCCCCTGAAGGGCAGGGGGCTTTTGGGGCCACTGAAGCTTTCTTT
cdr3_aa: CASSSPEGQGAFGATEAFF

clone_size: -
d_call: TRBD1
j_call: TRBJ1-2
v_call: TRBV6-6
cdr3_nt: TGTGCCAGCAGAAGGGGACAGATTTATGGCTACACCTTC
cdr3_aa: CASRRGQIYGYTF

clone_size: -
d_call: TRBD2
j_call: TRBJ2-3
v_call: TRBV9
cdr3_nt: TGTGCCAGCAGCGTAGGAAGCGGGAGTCACGCTACGCAGTATTTT
cdr3_aa: CASSVGSGSHATQYF

clone_size: -
d_call: TRBD2
j_call: TRBJ2-3
v_call: TRBV5-1
cdr3_nt: TGCGCCAGCAGCCTCCCTTTAGCGGGGGGCACAGATACGCAGTATTTT
cdr3_aa: CASSLPLAGGTDTQYF

clone_size: -
d_call: TRBD1
j_call: TRBJ1-1
v_call: TRBV6-5
cdr3_nt: TGTGCCAGCAGTTACTACGTGGCAGGGGGAGAGGCGGCTTTCTTT
cdr3_aa: CASSYYVAGGEAAFF

clone_size: -
d_call: TRBD1
j_call: TRBJ2-7
v_call: TRBV9
cdr3_nt: TGTGCCAGCAGCGTAGGACAGGGGGCACGATACGAGCAGTACTTC
cdr3_aa: CASSVGQGARYEQYF

clone_size: -
d_call: TRBD1
j_call: TRBJ2-1
v_call: TRBV5-1
cdr3_nt: TGCGCCACCCGACAGGGGCAAACCGACAATGAGCAGTTCTTC
cdr3_aa: CATRQGQTDNEQFF

clone_size: once
d_call: TRBD2
j_call: TRBJ2-3
v_call: TRBV30
cdr3_nt: TGTGCCTGGAGTGTCTTCAGCGGGGATATCCTTTCTCGCACAGATACGCAGTATTTT
cdr3_aa: CAWSVFSGDILSRTDTQYF

clone_size: -
d_call: TRBD2
j_call: TRBJ2-3
v_call: TRBV14
cdr3_nt: TGTGCCAGCAGCCAAGTCAAAATCGCGGGGGAAACCACAGATACGCAGTATTTT
cdr3_aa: CASSQVKIAGETTDTQYF

clone_size: -
d_call: -
j_call: TRBJ2-7
v_call: TRBV3-1/TRBV3-2
cdr3_nt: TGTGCCAGCAGCCAAGACAGGGGTGTCTACGAGCAGTACTTC
cdr3_aa: CASSQDRGVYEQYF

clone_size: -
d_call: -
j_call: TRBJ2-7
v_call: TRBV6-6
cdr3_nt: TGTGCCAGCAGTTACGGGAAGACAGGCCGAGGGAGCGAGCAGTACTTC
cdr3_aa: CASSYGKTGRGSEQYF

clone_size: few
d_call: TRBD2
j_call: TRBJ2-1
v_call: TRBV4-3
cdr3_nt: TGCGCCAGCAGCCTAGCGGGAGGGCCACGGGAGCAGTTCTTC
cdr3_aa: CASSLAGGPREQFF

clone_size: -
d_call: -
j_call: TRBJ2-6
v_call: TRBV5-1
cdr3_nt: TGCGCCAGCAGCCGACAGGACAGCGGTGGGGCCAACGTCCTGACTTTC
cdr3_aa: CASSRQDSGGANVLTF

clone_size: -
d_call: -
j_call: TRBJ2-7
v_call: TRBV20-1
cdr3_nt: TGCAGTGCTCCTCACAGCTTCGAGCAGTACTTC
cdr3_aa: CSAPHSFEQYF

clone_size: -
d_call: TRBD1
j_call: TRBJ1-4
v_call: TRBV7-2
cdr3_nt: TGTGCCAGCAGCTTCCCAGGGACAGGGAATGAAAAACTGTTTTTT
cdr3_aa: CASSFPGTGNEKLFF

clone_size: -
d_call: -
j_call: TRBJ1-1
v_call: TRBV6-5
cdr3_nt: TGTGCCAGCAGCCGTACAGGAATTGAAGCTTTCTTT
cdr3_aa: CASSRTGIEAFF

clone_size: -
d_call: -
j_call: TRBJ2-1
v_call: TRBV10-3
cdr3_nt: TGTGCCATCAGTGAGGGGGGGAAGGGCGGTAGCTCCTACAATGAGCAGTTCTTC
cdr3_aa: CAISEGGKGGSSYNEQFF

clone_size: -
d_call: TRBD1
j_call: TRBJ1-5
v_call: TRBV19
cdr3_nt: TGTGCCACCTCAGGGGGCTTCAATCGCAATCAGCCCCAGCATTTT
cdr3_aa: CATSGGFNRNQPQHF

clone_size: -
d_call: -
j_call: TRBJ1-1
v_call: TRBV3-1/TRBV3-2
cdr3_nt: TGTGCCAGCAGCCAAGGATGGTTAGTGAACACTGAAGCTTTCTTT
cdr3_aa: CASSQGWLVNTEAFF